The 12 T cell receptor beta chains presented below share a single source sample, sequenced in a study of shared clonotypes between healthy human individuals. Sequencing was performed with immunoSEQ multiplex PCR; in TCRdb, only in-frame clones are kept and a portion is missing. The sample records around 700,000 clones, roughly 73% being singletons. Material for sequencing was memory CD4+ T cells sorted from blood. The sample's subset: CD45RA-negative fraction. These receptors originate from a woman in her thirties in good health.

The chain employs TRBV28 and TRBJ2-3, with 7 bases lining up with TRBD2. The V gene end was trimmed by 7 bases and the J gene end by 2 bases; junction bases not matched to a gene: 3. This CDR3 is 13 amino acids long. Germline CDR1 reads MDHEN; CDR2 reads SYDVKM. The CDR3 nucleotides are TGTGCCAGCAAACGGGGGGACACAGATACGCAGTATTTT. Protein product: CASKRGDTDTQYF.

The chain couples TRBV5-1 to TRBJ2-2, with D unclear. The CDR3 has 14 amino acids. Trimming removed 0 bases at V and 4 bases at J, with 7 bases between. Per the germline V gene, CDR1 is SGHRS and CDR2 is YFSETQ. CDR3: CASSLDVGTGELFF. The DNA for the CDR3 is TGCGCCAGCAGCTTGGATGTGGGCACCGGGGAGCTGTTTTTT. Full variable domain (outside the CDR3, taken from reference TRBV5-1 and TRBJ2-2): KAGVTQTPRYLIKTRGQQVTLSCSPISGHRSVSWYQQTPGQGLQFLFEYFSETQRNKGNFPGRFSGRQFSNSRSEMNVSTLELGDSALYLCASSLDVGTGELFFGEGSRLTVL.

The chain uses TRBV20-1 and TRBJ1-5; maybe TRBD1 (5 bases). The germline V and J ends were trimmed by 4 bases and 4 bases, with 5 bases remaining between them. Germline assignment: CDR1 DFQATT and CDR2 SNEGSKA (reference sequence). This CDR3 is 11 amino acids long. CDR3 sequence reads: CSATGNQPQHF. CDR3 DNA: TGCAGTGCTACAGGGAATCAGCCCCAGCATTTT.

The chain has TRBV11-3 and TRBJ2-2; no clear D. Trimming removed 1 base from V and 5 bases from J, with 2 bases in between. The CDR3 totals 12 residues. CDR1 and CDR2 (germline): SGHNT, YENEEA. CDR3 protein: CASSLGTGELFF. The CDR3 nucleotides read TGTGCCAGCAGCTTAGGAACCGGGGAGCTGTTTTTT.

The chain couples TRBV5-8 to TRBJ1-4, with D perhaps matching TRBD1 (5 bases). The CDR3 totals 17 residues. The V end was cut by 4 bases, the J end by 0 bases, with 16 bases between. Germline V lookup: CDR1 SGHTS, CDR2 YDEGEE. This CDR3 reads CASSGGPGGPTNEKLFF. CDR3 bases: TGTGCCAGCAGCGGAGGTCCCGGGGGACCAACTAATGAAAAACTGTTTTTT.

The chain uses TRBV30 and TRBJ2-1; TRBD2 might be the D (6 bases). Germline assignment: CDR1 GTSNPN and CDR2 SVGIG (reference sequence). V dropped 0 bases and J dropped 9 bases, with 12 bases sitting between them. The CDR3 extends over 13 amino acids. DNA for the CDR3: TGTGCCTGGAGTGTAGGGACCGGGGGTGAGCAGTTCTTC. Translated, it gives CAWSVGTGGEQFF.

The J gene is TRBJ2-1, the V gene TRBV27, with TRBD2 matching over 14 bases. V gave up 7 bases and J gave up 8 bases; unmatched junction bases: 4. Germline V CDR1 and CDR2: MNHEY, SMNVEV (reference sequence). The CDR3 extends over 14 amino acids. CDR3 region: CASKTSGRADEQFF. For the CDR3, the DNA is TGTGCCAGCAAGACTAGCGGGAGGGCCGATGAGCAGTTCTTC.

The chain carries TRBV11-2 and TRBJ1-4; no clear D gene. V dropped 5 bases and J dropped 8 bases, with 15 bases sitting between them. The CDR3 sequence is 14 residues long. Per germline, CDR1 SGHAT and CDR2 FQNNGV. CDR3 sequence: CASSPPGSEEKLFF. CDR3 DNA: TGTGCCAGCAGCCCCCCGGGCTCCGAGGAAAAACTGTTTTTT.

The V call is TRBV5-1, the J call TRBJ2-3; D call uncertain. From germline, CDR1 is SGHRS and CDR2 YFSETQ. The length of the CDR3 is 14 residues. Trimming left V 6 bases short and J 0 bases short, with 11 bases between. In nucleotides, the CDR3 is TGCGCCAGCAAATCATCGGTGAGCACAGATACGCAGTATTTT. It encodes CASKSSVSTDTQYF.

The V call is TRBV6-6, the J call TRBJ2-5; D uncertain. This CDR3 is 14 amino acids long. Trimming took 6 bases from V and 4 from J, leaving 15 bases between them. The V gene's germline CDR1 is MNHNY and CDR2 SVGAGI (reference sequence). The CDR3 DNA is TGTGCCAGCAGACCCCAACTGGGGATAGAGACCCAGTACTTC. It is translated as CASRPQLGIETQYF.

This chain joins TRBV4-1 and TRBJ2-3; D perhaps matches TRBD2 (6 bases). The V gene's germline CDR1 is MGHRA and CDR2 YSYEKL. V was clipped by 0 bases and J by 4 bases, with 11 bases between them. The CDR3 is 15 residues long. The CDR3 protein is CASSQDGSVADTQYF. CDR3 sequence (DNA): TGCGCCAGCAGCCAAGACGGGAGTGTCGCAGATACGCAGTATTTT.

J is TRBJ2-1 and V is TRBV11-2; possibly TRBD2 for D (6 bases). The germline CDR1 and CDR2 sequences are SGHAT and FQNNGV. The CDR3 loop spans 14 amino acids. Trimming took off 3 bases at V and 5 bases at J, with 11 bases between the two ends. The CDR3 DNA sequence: TGTGCCAGCAGCTTGTCACTAGCCAACAATGAGCAGTTCTTC. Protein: CASSLSLANNEQFF.